The next 10 T cell receptor beta chains were all read from a single sample in a study of CD8 T cells in ankylosing spondylitis. Antigens of these TCRs are unknown. Study-level results: For ankylosing spondylitis blood, a TCR beta motif of seven to nine highly homologous variants appeared characteristic.

TCRdb re-analysed the 5' RACE reads in MiXCR, keeping a single row per CDR3 protein. The repertoire includes just under 550,000 distinct CDR3 sequences, about 12% of them detected once, and 6.8% sits in the top ten. Sequencing was carried out using blood, either unsorted or a sorted T cell fraction (not recorded which). The source is a male donor with ankylosing spondylitis.

This chain links TRBV10-3 with TRBJ2-3, with 9 bases matching TRBD2. The CDR3 spans 16 residues. Germline V lookup: CDR1 ENHRY, CDR2 SYGVKD. J was trimmed by 1 base and V by 5 bases; bases with no gene match: 7. CDR3 amino acids: CAISFKRGEGTDTQYF. CDR3 in DNA: TGTGCCATCAGTTTCAAGCGGGGGGAAGGCACAGATACGCAGTATTTT.

CDR3 coding DNA: TGTGCCAGCAGCTTAGCCAGGGCAGGGGACACTGAAGCTTTCTTT. Amino acid sequence: CASSLARAGDTEAFF. This chain joins TRBV7-8 and TRBJ1-1, with a possible D match to TRBD1 (6 bases). V gave up 0 bases and J gave up 3 bases, with 11 bases separating them. In germline, CDR1 is SGHVS, CDR2 FQNEAQ. CDR3 length equals 15 residues.

This clonotype was counted only a few times. The genes are TRBV12-3 or TRBV12-4 and TRBJ2-2, with D possibly matching TRBD2 (5 bases). The V gene lost 7 bases and the J gene lost 0 bases, with 12 bases spanning the gap. The CDR3 is 15 residues long. The CDR3 DNA is TGTGCCAGCAATTTCCGAGGGACGAACACCGGGGAGCTGTTTTTT. This sequence encodes CASNFRGTNTGELFF.

This clonotype was counted between two and nine times. The chain couples TRBV7-9 to TRBJ1-2; D ambiguous. Germline V CDR1 and CDR2: SEHNR, FQNEAQ (reference sequence). The CDR3 is 14 residues long. V was cut by 2 bases and J by 4 bases, with 11 bases left in between. Here the CDR3 DNA reads TGTGCCAGCAGCTTAAGGCCAGAAGGCTATGGCTACACCTTC. Encoded protein: CASSLRPEGYGYTF.

This clonotype was observed a handful of times. The V gene is TRBV6-4, the J gene TRBJ2-1; 12 bases are shared with TRBD2. The length of the CDR3 is 17 residues. Germline CDR1 reads MRHNA; CDR2 reads SNTAGT. The junction had 12 bases not matched to a gene; V was cut back by 6 bases and J by 6 bases. For the CDR3, the DNA is TGTGCCAGCAGCCCAATCCAGCTAGCGGGAGGGCCCAATGAGCAGTTCTTC. The encoded protein is CASSPIQLAGGPNEQFF.

The CDR3 bases are TGTGCCAGCAGCCAGGGACGGCTAGCGGGTCACACAGATACGCAGTATTTT. Protein product: CASSQGRLAGHTDTQYF. V gene TRBV14 combines with J gene TRBJ2-3, with TRBD2 matching 8 bases. The CDR3 is 17 amino acids. V trimming: 3 bases; J trimming: 2 bases; junction bases outside the gene matches: 10. Germline values: CDR1 SGHDN, CDR2 FVKESK.

This clonotype was recorded a few times. This chain uses TRBV20-1 with TRBJ2-3; 12 bases agree with TRBD2. V gave up 6 bases and J gave up 7 bases; unmatched junction bases: 8. The CDR3 covers 14 residues. Looked up from germline, CDR1 is DFQATT and CDR2 is SNEGSKA (reference sequence). The CDR3, as DNA: TGCAGTGCACAGACTAGCGGGAGTGGGAATACGCAGTATTTT. The encoded protein is CSAQTSGSGNTQYF.

V gene TRBV9 combines with J gene TRBJ1-6; possibly TRBD1 for D (5 bases). Between the trimmed V and J ends, which lost 2 bases and 10 bases, there was a span of 13 bases. Germline CDR1 SGDLS, CDR2 YYNGEE. This CDR3 spans 14 amino acids. The CDR3 is CASSVGRLGSPLHF. Here the CDR3 DNA reads TGTGCCAGCAGCGTGGGGCGTCTTGGGTCACCCCTCCACTTT.

The chain couples TRBV12-3 or TRBV12-4 to TRBJ2-1; the D gene is possibly TRBD2 (5 bases). The CDR3 is 16 residues long. V gave up 7 bases and J gave up 7 bases, with 23 bases separating them. The CDR3 reads CASTPGFGDEVNEQFF. The CDR3 bases are TGTGCCAGCACCCCCGGGTTCGGGGATGAGGTGAATGAGCAGTTCTTC.

The table lists this clonotype with a few counts. The V and J genes are TRBV20-1 and TRBJ2-1; 7 nucleotides agree with TRBD2. Losses at the gene ends were 0 bases for V and 3 bases for J; bases not matched to a gene: 5. This CDR3 contains 15 residues. The germline V gene has CDR1 DFQATT and CDR2 SNEGSKA (reference sequence). The CDR3 reads CSARDLGGSYNEQFF. DNA for the CDR3: TGCAGTGCTAGAGATCTTGGCGGGAGCTACAATGAGCAGTTCTTC.